These 30 T cell receptor beta chains were sequenced from one sample in a study of CD8+CD57+ T cells in acquired aplastic anemia. CDR3 and TCR beta VDJ profiling relied on a genomic DNA template. TCRdb called the reads again in MiXCR, with one record for every CDR3 protein. The repertoire holds under 200,000 distinct CDR3 sequences, with 55% to 80% as singletons. The sequenced sample consisted of sorted CD4+, CD8+, or CD8+CD57+ T cells (not recorded which) from PBMCs. The source is a human donor in good health.

This CDR3 reads CAIPAFENTGELFF. The DNA of the CDR3 is TGTGCCATCCCGGCCTTTGAGAACACCGGGGAGCTGTTTTTT. The chain is built from TRBV10-3 and TRBJ2-2; D is uncertain. Germline V gene data show CDR1 as ENHRY and CDR2 as SYGVKD. The CDR3 length is 14 residues. V shed 8 bases and J shed 1 base, with 11 bases lying between them.

The rearrangement joins TRBV12-3 or TRBV12-4 to TRBJ1-4; maybe TRBD1 (5 bases). Trimming removed 3 bases at V and 6 bases at J, with 14 bases between. This CDR3 has 15 residues. The CDR3 reads CASSFGGSSYEKLFF. The CDR3 DNA reads TGTGCCAGCAGTTTTGGGGGAAGCTCATATGAAAAACTGTTTTTT.

V gene TRBV7-8 combines with J gene TRBJ1-6; 11 bases align to TRBD1. CDR1 and CDR2 (germline): SGHVS, FQNEAQ. V lost 4 bases to trimming and J lost 10 bases; unmatched junction nucleotides: 3. The CDR3 consists of 14 residues. The CDR3 spells CASSSGQGESPLHF. For the CDR3, the DNA is TGTGCCAGCAGCTCGGGACAGGGGGAATCACCCCTCCACTTT.

This clonotype was recorded at least ten times. J is TRBJ2-2 and V is TRBV4-3, with D uncertain. From germline, CDR1 is LGHNA and CDR2 YSLEER. Trimming cost V 0 bases and J 4 bases, with 9 bases left between them. The CDR3 sequence is 15 residues long. The CDR3, as DNA: TGCGCCAGCAGCCAAGATGCTGACTTCACCGGGGAGCTGTTTTTT. Translation: CASSQDADFTGELFF.

The genes are TRBV19 and TRBJ1-2; the match to TRBD1 covers 7 bases. There are 13 residues in the CDR3. Trimming cost V 6 bases and J 8 bases; bases outside gene matches: 9. Germline V gene lookup returns CDR1 LNHDA and CDR2 SQIVND (reference sequence). The CDR3 here is CASSFLSTGGYTF. The CDR3 bases are TGTGCCAGTAGCTTCCTTTCGACAGGGGGCTACACCTTC. Supplemented by reference TRBV19 and TRBJ1-2, the full variable domain reads DGGITQSPKYLFRKEGQNVTLSCEQNLNHDAMYWYRQDPGQGLRLIYYSQIVNDFQKGDIAEGYSVSREKKESFPLTVTSAQKNPTAFYLCASSFLSTGGYTFGSGTRLTVV.

Regarding this clonotype: A read error may produce the germline difference seen at one junction end. The CDR3 reads CALREGPNYGYTF. CDR3 bases: TGTGCCCTCAGGGAAGGGCCTAACTATGGCTACACCTTC. This chain connects TRBV10-3 to TRBJ1-2, with a weak D call TRBD1 (5 bases). The CDR3 runs to 13 residues. CDR1 is ENHRY, CDR2 SYGVKD, per germline.

The chain carries TRBV15 and TRBJ2-7; D gene ambiguous. CDR3 length equals 14 residues. The V and J ends lost 8 bases and 5 bases respectively, with 19 bases between them. Germline lookup yields CDR1 LNHNV and CDR2 YYDKDF (reference sequence). The CDR3: CATGSGRQLNEQYF. The CDR3 DNA reads TGTGCCACCGGGTCGGGTAGGCAACTTAACGAGCAGTACTTC.

V gene TRBV29-1 combines with J gene TRBJ1-4; TRBD1 matches at 7 bases. V lost 6 bases, J lost 4 bases, and 5 bases stayed unmatched. The germline gives CDR1 SQVTM, CDR2 ANQGSEA. CDR3 size: 13 residues. CDR3 loop: CSVTGWDNEKLFF. DNA of the CDR3: TGCAGCGTGACAGGGTGGGATAATGAAAAACTGTTTTTT.

Only a few counts were recorded for this clonotype. The chain recombines TRBV7-9 with TRBJ1-2; D gene uncertain. Deletions cut 5 bases from V and 4 bases from J, with 11 bases between. The CDR3 covers 13 residues. CDR1 is SEHNR, CDR2 FQNEAQ, per germline (reference sequence). CDR3 sequence reads: CASSLESPYGYTF. The CDR3 region has the DNA TGTGCCAGCAGCCTTGAGAGCCCCTATGGCTACACCTTC.

This clonotype came up once. The CDR3, as DNA: TGTGCCAGCAGGGCGGACAGGGGCTCCTACAATGAGCAGTTCTTC. Residues: CASRADRGSYNEQFF. The chain recombines TRBV2 with TRBJ2-1; 9 bases map to TRBD1. The CDR3 runs 15 residues. The J segment lost 0 bases and the V segment lost 6 bases, leaving 3 bases of the junction unmatched. Germline V lookup: CDR1 SNHLY, CDR2 FYNNEI. The variable domain in full, completed from reference TRBV2 and TRBJ2-1, reads EPEVTQTPSHQVTQMGQEVILRCVPISNHLYFYWYRQILGQKVEFLVSFYNNEISEKSEIFDDQFSVERPDGSNFTLKIRSTKLEDSAMYFCASRADRGSYNEQFFGPGTRLTVL.

The chain couples TRBV24-1 to TRBJ1-5, with no clear D. With 9 bases removed from V and 11 bases from J, the gap between germline ends came to 19 bases. Per germline, CDR1 KGHDR and CDR2 SFDVKD. This CDR3 has 13 residues. CDR3 sequence: CATDAGAQETQHF. CDR3 in DNA: TGTGCCACCGACGCGGGAGCCCAAGAGACCCAGCATTTT.

V gene TRBV10-3 combines with J gene TRBJ2-1; D might be TRBD2 (5 bases). Trimming took off 0 bases at V and 8 bases at J, with 11 bases between the two ends. Germline V gives CDR1 ENHRY, CDR2 SYGVKD. There are 14 residues in the CDR3. The CDR3 nucleotides are TGTGCCATCAGTGAGTCGGCGGCTAGCTATGAGCAGTTCTTC. Translated, it gives CAISESAASYEQFF.

Points on this clonotype: Germline is not matched at one junction end, which may reflect a read error. The chain is built from TRBV29-1 and TRBJ2-1; the match to TRBD2 covers 9 bases. CDR1 SQVTM and CDR2 ANQGSEA come from the germline V gene. The CDR3 totals 15 residues. The CDR3 DNA sequence: TGCCAGCAGCCAAGAGGGACTAGCTCCTACAGTGAGCAGTTCTTC. As protein: CQQPRGTSSYSEQFF.

The chain carries TRBV9 and TRBJ2-7; 12 bases align to TRBD2. V gave up 2 bases and J gave up 3 bases; unmatched junction bases: 3. CDR1 and CDR2 from the germline V gene are SGDLS and YYNGEE. This CDR3 comprises 15 residues. CDR3 sequence reads: CASSVETSGSYEQYF. DNA of the CDR3: TGTGCCAGCAGCGTTGAGACTAGCGGGAGCTACGAGCAGTACTTC.

The CDR3 DNA reads TGTGCCAGCAGTGAGGGCCCGGGCGGCACAGATACGCAGTATTTT. Protein: CASSEGPGGTDTQYF. The rearrangement uses TRBV15 and TRBJ2-3; tentative D call: TRBD2 (5 bases). The ends were cut back, 10 bases at V and 1 base at J, with 18 bases in the middle. The germline V gene encodes CDR1 LNHNV and CDR2 YYDKDF (reference sequence). The CDR3 extends over 15 amino acids.

Turning to this clonotype: One base away lies a much larger clone, so this may be a sequencing read error. The chain combines TRBV4-3 with TRBJ2-2, with 9 positions matching TRBD2. J gave up 7 bases and V 0 bases, and 3 bases lay outside the gene matches. The CDR3 is made up of 15 amino acids. CDR1 is LGHNA and CDR2 is YSLEER in the germline V gene. The CDR3: CASSQDSAGGGELFF. In DNA, the CDR3 is TGCGCCAGCAGCCAAGATTCAGCGGGGGGCGGGGAGCTGTTTTTT.

This clonotype came up many times. This rearrangement joins TRBV19 to TRBJ2-1, with 8 bases matching TRBD2. Germline V gene data show CDR1 as LNHDA and CDR2 as SQIVND (reference sequence). The CDR3 loop spans 16 amino acids. The junction had 7 bases not matched to a gene; V was cut back by 4 bases and J by 2 bases. CDR3 amino acids: CASSNFGAGAYNEQFF. CDR3 DNA: TGTGCCAGTAGTAATTTCGGAGCGGGAGCCTACAATGAGCAGTTCTTC.

This chain joins TRBV25-1 and TRBJ2-4; maybe TRBD1 (5 bases). The V gene's germline CDR1 is MGHDK and CDR2 SYGVNS. V lost 3 bases to trimming and J lost 1 base, with 10 bases between them. The CDR3 has 15 residues. CDR3 amino acids: CASSDQGVAKNIQYF. The CDR3 DNA reads as TGTGCCAGCAGTGACCAAGGGGTTGCCAAAAACATTCAGTACTTC.

The chain joins TRBV5-4 to TRBJ2-1, with 13 bases matching TRBD2. Per germline, CDR1 SGHNT and CDR2 YYREEE (reference sequence). The CDR3 is 15 residues long. V lost 4 bases, J lost 2 bases, and 0 bases stayed unmatched. The CDR3 region has the DNA TGTGCCAGCAGCGGGACTAGCGGGGCCTACAATGAGCAGTTCTTC. It specifies CASSGTSGAYNEQFF.

This clonotype was seen more than once but under ten times. The J gene is TRBJ2-7, the V gene TRBV24-1; 9 nucleotides agree with TRBD2. The V gene's germline CDR1 is KGHDR and CDR2 SFDVKD. The V gene end was trimmed by 3 bases and the J gene end by 2 bases; junction bases not matched to a gene: 7. This CDR3 contains 16 residues. CDR3 coding DNA: TGTGCCACCAGTGATATTGGGCGGGAGGGTGCCTACGAGCAGTACTTC. Amino acids: CATSDIGREGAYEQYF.

This chain links TRBV20-1 with TRBJ2-7; 8 bases align to TRBD1. Germline loops: CDR1 DFQATT, CDR2 SNEGSKA (reference sequence). CDR3 length: 14 amino acids. The V segment lost 5 bases and the J segment 0 bases; nucleotides outside the gene matches: 6. The DNA of the CDR3 is TGCAGTGCTGACAGGGGTGCAGCCTCCTACGAGCAGTACTTC. Translation: CSADRGAASYEQYF.

This clonotype appeared many times. This chain uses TRBV7-9 with TRBJ2-7, with D hard to call. The length of the CDR3 is 12 residues. Germline CDR1 SEHNR, CDR2 FQNEAQ (reference sequence). Trimming removed 1 base at V and 4 bases at J, with 5 bases between. CDR3 residues: CASSLVGYEQYF. In DNA form, the CDR3 reads TGTGCCAGCAGCTTAGTAGGGTACGAGCAGTACTTC.

This clonotype was seen many times. The rearrangement joins TRBV15 to TRBJ2-1; 12 bases match TRBD2. The V gene end was trimmed by 3 bases and the J gene end by 2 bases; junction bases not matched to a gene: 2. Germline V lookup: CDR1 LNHNV, CDR2 YYDKDF (reference sequence). The length of the CDR3 is 16 residues. The CDR3 region has the DNA TGTGCCACCAGCAGCCGACTAGCGGGGGCCTACAATGAGCAGTTCTTC. Residues: CATSSRLAGAYNEQFF.

This clonotype was detected many times. The chain has TRBV2 and TRBJ1-3; D is perhaps TRBD1 (6 bases). The CDR3 sequence is 14 residues long. V was clipped by 4 bases and J by 7 bases, with 14 bases between them. In germline, CDR1 is SNHLY, CDR2 FYNNEI. CDR3 loop: CASSGMTGGNTIYF. The CDR3 region has the DNA TGTGCCAGCAGTGGAATGACAGGAGGGAACACCATATATTTT.

The chain is built from TRBV10-2 and TRBJ1-2, with D possibly TRBD1 on 5 matching bases. The ends were cut back, 4 bases at V and 8 bases at J, with 17 bases in the middle. From germline, CDR1 is WSHSY and CDR2 SAAADI. The CDR3 consists of 14 residues. The CDR3 here is CASSVVGGAGGYTF. As DNA, the CDR3 is TGCGCCAGCAGTGTGGTGGGGGGAGCTGGCGGCTACACCTTC.

This clonotype was detected only a few times. This chain uses TRBV19 with TRBJ2-7, with TRBD1 matching 7 bases. The length of the CDR3 is 14 residues. Germline loops: CDR1 LNHDA, CDR2 SQIVND (reference sequence). V dropped 6 bases and J dropped 2; count of bases not matched to a gene: 7. The CDR3 region is CASSSRGYPYEQYF. As DNA, the CDR3 is TGTGCCAGTAGCTCCAGGGGGTACCCCTACGAGCAGTACTTC.

The chain is built from TRBV7-8 and TRBJ1-1, with D hard to call. V gave up 5 bases and J gave up 8 bases, with 21 bases separating them. Germline assignment: CDR1 SGHVS and CDR2 FQNEAQ. This CDR3 is 15 amino acids long. The chain's CDR3 is CASSTRVVSGTEAFF. The CDR3 DNA sequence: TGTGCCAGCAGCACACGCGTGGTTTCCGGCACCGAAGCTTTCTTT.

The chain combines TRBV10-3 with TRBJ2-5; D might be TRBD2 (5 bases). Trimming shortened V by 4 bases and J by 4 bases, and 10 bases separated the two germline ends. The germline gives CDR1 ENHRY, CDR2 SYGVKD. This CDR3 has 13 residues. The DNA of the CDR3 is TGTGCCATCAGTGGACTATCGGGAGAGACCCAGTACTTC. Its translation: CAISGLSGETQYF.

This clonotype was detected many times. J is TRBJ1-4 and V is TRBV6-5, with unresolved D. CDR1 MNHEY and CDR2 SVGAGI come from the germline V gene. This CDR3 is 13 amino acids long. V lost 8 bases and J lost 6, with 13 bases in between. CDR3 amino acids: CASRNQVHEKLFF. The CDR3 bases are TGTGCCAGCCGAAACCAGGTTCATGAAAAACTGTTTTTT.

The chain employs TRBV24-1 and TRBJ2-3; possibly TRBD1 for D (6 bases). This CDR3 has 13 residues. Per the germline V gene, CDR1 is KGHDR and CDR2 is SFDVKD. V gave up 9 bases and J gave up 11 bases, with 20 bases separating them. CDR3 DNA sequence: TGTGCCACCGGGGACACTAAAAACAATGAGCAGTATTTT. Translated: CATGDTKNNEQYF.